The clone carrying this T cell receptor beta chain appeared a few times. The junction departs from germline at one end; a sequencing error may be responsible. This sample was included in a study of sequential checkpoint blockade in melanoma. In the study overall: Matched biopsies came pretreatment and at week 13 for 20 to 25 patients.

This CDR3 contains 14 residues. In germline, CDR1 is SGHVS, CDR2 FNYEAQ. The method was immunoSEQ multiplex PCR; TCRdb's version includes in-frame clones alone and lacks a portion of them. The table lists about 5,000 clones, about 30% of them singletons. The treatment was: randomized to nivolumab then ipilimumab (arm A) or the reverse (arm B). This receptor was taken from a human donor with melanoma. Sequencing used tumor tissue (inferred from file names), obtained from a patient given nivolumab and ipilimumab in sequence. This chain joins TRBV7-6 and TRBJ2-5; 8 bases are a match to TRBD2. CDR3 sequence: CASSPAGGRETQYF. Written as DNA, the CDR3 is TGTGCTAGCAGCCCCGCGGGGGGTCGGGAGACCCAGTACTTC. Combining the CDR3 with reference TRBV7-6 and TRBJ2-5 gives the whole variable domain GAGVSQSPRYKVTKRGQDVALRCDPISGHVSLYWYRQALGQGPEFLTYFNYEAQQDKSGLPNDRFSAERPEGSISTLTIQRTEQRDSAMYRCASSPAGGRETQYFGPGTRLLVL.